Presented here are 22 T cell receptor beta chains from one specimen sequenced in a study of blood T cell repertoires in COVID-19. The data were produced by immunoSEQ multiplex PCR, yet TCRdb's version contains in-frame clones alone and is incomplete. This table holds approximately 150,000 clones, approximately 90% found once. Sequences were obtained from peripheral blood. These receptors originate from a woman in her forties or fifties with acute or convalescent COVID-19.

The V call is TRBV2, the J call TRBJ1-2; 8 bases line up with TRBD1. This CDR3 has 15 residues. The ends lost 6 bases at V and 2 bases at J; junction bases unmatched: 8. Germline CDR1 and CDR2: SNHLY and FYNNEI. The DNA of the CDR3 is TGTGCCAGCAGATTGACAGGGGAGAAAAACTATGGCTACACCTTC. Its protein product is CASRLTGEKNYGYTF.

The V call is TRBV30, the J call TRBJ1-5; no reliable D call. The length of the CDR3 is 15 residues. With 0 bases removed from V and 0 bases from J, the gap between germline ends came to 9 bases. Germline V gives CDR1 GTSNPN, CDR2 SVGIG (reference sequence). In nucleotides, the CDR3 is TGTGCCTGGAGTGTAGGGAGCTATAGCAATCAGCCCCAGCATTTT. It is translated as CAWSVGSYSNQPQHF.

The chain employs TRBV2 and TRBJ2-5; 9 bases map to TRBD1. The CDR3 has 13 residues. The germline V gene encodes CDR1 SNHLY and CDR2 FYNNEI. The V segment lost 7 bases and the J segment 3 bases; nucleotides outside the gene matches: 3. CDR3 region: CASNRQGEETQYF. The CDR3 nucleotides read TGTGCCAGCAATCGACAGGGGGAAGAGACCCAGTACTTC.

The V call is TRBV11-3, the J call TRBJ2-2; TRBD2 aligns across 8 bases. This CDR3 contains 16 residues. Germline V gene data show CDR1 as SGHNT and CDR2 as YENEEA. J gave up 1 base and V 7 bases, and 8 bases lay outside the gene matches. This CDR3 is CASNLRLAKNTGELFF. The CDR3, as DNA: TGTGCCAGCAACCTTCGACTAGCGAAGAACACCGGGGAGCTGTTTTTT.

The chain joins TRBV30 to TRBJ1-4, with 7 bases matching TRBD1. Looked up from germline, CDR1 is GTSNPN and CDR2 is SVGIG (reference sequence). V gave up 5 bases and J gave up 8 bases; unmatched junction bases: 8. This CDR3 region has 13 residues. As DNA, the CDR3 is TGTGCCTGGGACAGGGTTGGCAACGAAAAACTGTTTTTT. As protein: CAWDRVGNEKLFF.

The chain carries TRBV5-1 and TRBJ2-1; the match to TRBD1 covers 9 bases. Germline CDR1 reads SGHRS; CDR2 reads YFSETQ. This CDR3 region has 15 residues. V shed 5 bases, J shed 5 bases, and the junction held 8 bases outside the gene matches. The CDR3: CASRTGTGYDNEQFF. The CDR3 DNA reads TGCGCCAGCAGGACCGGGACAGGGTACGACAATGAGCAGTTCTTC.

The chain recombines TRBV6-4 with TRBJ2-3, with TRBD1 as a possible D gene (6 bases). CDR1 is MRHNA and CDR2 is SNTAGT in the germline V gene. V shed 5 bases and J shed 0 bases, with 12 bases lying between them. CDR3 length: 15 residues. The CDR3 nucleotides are TGTGCCAGCAGTACACAGGGTACTAGCACAGATACGCAGTATTTT. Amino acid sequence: CASSTQGTSTDTQYF.

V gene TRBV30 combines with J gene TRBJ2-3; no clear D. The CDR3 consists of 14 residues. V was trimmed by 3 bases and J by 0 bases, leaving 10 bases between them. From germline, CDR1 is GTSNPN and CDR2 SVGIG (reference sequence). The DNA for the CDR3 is TGTGCCTGGAGCAAGGTGCGGAGCACAGATACGCAGTATTTT. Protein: CAWSKVRSTDTQYF.

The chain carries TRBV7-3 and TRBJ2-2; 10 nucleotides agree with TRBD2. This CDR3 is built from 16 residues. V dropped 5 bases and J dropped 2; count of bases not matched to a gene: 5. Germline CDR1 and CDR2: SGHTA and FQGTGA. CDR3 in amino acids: CASSDSGGINTGELFF. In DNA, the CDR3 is TGTGCCAGCAGCGATAGCGGGGGGATTAACACCGGGGAGCTGTTTTTT.

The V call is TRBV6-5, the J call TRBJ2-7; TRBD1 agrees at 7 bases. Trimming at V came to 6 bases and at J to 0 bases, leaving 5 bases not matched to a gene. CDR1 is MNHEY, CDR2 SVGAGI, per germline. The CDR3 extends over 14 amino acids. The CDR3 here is CASSLDRYSYEQYF. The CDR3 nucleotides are TGTGCCAGCAGCCTGGACAGGTACTCCTACGAGCAGTACTTC.

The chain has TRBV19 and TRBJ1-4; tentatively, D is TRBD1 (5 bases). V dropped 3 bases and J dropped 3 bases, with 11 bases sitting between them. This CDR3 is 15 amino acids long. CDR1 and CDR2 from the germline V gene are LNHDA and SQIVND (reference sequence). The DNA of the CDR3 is TGTGCCAGTAGTATCTCAGGGCTCGCTAATGAAAAACTGTTTTTT. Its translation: CASSISGLANEKLFF. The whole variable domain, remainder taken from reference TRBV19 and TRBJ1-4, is DGGITQSPKYLFRKEGQNVTLSCEQNLNHDAMYWYRQDPGQGLRLIYYSQIVNDFQKGDIAEGYSVSREKKESFPLTVTSAQKNPTAFYLCASSISGLANEKLFFGSGTQLSVL.

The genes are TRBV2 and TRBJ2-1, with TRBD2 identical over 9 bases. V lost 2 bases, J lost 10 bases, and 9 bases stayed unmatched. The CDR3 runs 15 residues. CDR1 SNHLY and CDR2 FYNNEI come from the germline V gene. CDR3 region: CASSESSGITREQFF. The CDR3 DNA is TGTGCCAGCAGTGAATCTAGCGGGATTACTCGGGAGCAGTTCTTC.

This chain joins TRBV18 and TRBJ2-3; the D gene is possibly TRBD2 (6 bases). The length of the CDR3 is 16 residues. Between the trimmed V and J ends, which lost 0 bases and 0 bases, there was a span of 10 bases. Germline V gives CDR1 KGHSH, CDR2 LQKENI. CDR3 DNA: TGTGCCAGCTCACCACCTGAGGGAGGAAGCACAGATACGCAGTATTTT. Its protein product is CASSPPEGGSTDTQYF.

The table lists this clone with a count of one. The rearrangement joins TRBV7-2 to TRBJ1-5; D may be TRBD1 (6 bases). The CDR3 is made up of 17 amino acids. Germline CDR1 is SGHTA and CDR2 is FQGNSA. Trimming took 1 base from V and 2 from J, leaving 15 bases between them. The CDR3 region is CASSLEGTSPGNQPQHF. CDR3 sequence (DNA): TGTGCCAGCAGCTTAGAGGGGACATCCCCGGGCAATCAGCCCCAGCATTTT. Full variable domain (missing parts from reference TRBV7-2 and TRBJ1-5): GAGVSQSPSNKVTEKGKDVELRCDPISGHTALYWYRQSLGQGLEFLIYFQGNSAPDKSGLPSDRFSAERTGGSVSTLTIQRTQQEDSAVYLCASSLEGTSPGNQPQHFGDGTRLSIL.

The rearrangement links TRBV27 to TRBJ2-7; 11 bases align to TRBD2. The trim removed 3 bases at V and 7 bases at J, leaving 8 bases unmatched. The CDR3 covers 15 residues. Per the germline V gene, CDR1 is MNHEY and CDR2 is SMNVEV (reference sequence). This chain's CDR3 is CASSFRGLAGGEQYF. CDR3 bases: TGTGCCAGCAGTTTCAGGGGGCTAGCGGGGGGTGAGCAGTACTTC.

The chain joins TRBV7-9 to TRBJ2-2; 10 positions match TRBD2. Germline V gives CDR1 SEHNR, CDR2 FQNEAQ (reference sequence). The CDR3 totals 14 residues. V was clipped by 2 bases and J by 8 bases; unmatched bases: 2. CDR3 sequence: CASSLPSGSGELFF. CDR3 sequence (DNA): TGTGCCAGCAGCTTACCTAGCGGGAGTGGGGAGCTGTTTTTT.

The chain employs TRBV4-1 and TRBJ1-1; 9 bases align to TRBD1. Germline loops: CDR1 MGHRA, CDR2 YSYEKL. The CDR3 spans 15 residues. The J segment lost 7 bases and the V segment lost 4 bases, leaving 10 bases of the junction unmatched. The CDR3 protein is CASSRTGQGEYEAFF. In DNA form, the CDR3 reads TGCGCCAGCAGCCGAACGGGACAGGGTGAATATGAAGCTTTCTTT.

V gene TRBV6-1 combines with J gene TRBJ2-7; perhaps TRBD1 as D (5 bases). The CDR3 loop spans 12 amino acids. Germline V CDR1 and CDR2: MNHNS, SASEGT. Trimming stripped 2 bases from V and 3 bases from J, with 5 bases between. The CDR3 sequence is CASSERGYEQYF. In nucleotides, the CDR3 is TGTGCCAGCAGTGAAAGGGGCTACGAGCAGTACTTC.

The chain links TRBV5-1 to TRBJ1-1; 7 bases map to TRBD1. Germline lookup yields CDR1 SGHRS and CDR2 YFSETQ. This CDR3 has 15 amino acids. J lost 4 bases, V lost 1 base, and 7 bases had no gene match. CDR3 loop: CASSLIQGTSTEAFF. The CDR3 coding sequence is TGCGCCAGCAGCTTGATACAGGGGACCTCCACTGAAGCTTTCTTT.

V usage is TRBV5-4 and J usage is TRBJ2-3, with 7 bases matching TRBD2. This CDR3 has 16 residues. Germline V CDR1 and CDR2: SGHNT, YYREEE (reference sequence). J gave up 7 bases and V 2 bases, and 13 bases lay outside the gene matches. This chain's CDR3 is CASSLGLEGSVYTQYF. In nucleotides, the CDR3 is TGTGCCAGCAGCTTAGGACTAGAGGGGTCCGTGTATACGCAGTATTTT.

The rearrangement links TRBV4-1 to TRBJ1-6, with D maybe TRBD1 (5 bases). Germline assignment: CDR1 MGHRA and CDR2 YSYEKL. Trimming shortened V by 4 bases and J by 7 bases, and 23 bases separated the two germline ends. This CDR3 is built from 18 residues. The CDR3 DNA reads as TGCGCCAGCAGCCTCCGAGGGAGGGTAGGGGTGGGAAATTCACCCCTCCACTTT. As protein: CASSLRGRVGVGNSPLHF.

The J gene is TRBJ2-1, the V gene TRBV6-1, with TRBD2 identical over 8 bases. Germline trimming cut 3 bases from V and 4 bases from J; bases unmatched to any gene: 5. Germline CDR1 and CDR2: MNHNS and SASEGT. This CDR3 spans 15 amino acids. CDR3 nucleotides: TGTGCCAGCAGTGAGTTAAGCGGGGGATACAATGAGCAGTTCTTC. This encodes CASSELSGGYNEQFF.